Below are 5 T cell receptor beta chains sequenced from a single sample in a study of blood T cell repertoires in COVID-19. Clones were read by immunoSEQ multiplex PCR, and TCRdb kept only the in-frame ones, dropping some. The sample shows approximately 170,000 clones, 80% to 90% of them seen only once. The sequenced sample consisted of peripheral blood. All receptors come from a man aged 18 to 29 who had recovered from COVID-19.

The V and J genes are TRBV10-3 and TRBJ1-2; TRBD1 matches at 9 bases. Trimming at V came to 8 bases and at J to 4 bases, leaving 5 bases not matched to a gene. The CDR3 extends over 13 amino acids. Germline V lookup: CDR1 ENHRY, CDR2 SYGVKD. In DNA form, the CDR3 reads TGTGCCATCGTACAGGGGGCGGGCTATGGCTACACCTTC. The encoded protein is CAIVQGAGYGYTF.

This CDR3 reads CAISKTGSQETQYF. The CDR3 bases are TGTGCCATCAGTAAAACAGGGAGTCAAGAGACCCAGTACTTC. This rearrangement joins TRBV10-3 to TRBJ2-5; TRBD1 is a possible D gene (6 bases). Trimming cost V 5 bases and J 2 bases, with 12 bases left between them. The germline V gene has CDR1 ENHRY and CDR2 SYGVKD. This CDR3 has 14 amino acids.

The CDR3 sequence: CASSKGQGTGELFF. The CDR3 DNA follows: TGTGCCAGCAGCAAGGGACAGGGCACCGGGGAGCTGTTTTTT. This sequence joins TRBV9 and TRBJ2-2; 9 bases fit TRBD1. J gave up 4 bases and V 4 bases, and 2 bases lay outside the gene matches. This CDR3 is 14 amino acids long. Germline CDR1 is SGDLS and CDR2 is YYNGEE.

J is TRBJ2-7 and V is TRBV28; a weak D match, TRBD1 (6 bases). This CDR3 region has 14 residues. V lost 3 bases and J lost 2, with 11 bases in between. Per the germline V gene, CDR1 is MDHEN and CDR2 is SYDVKM. CDR3 sequence reads: CASSLWTVPYEQYF. The DNA for the CDR3 is TGTGCCAGCAGTTTGTGGACAGTCCCCTACGAGCAGTACTTC.

This chain connects TRBV25-1 to TRBJ2-2, with 7 bases aligning to TRBD1. Germline V gene lookup returns CDR1 MGHDK and CDR2 SYGVNS. The CDR3 is 15 residues long. Trimming at V came to 6 bases and at J to 3 bases, leaving 7 bases not matched to a gene. CDR3 amino acids: CASRKQGSDTGELFF. The CDR3 DNA is TGTGCCAGCAGAAAACAGGGGTCTGACACCGGGGAGCTGTTTTTT.